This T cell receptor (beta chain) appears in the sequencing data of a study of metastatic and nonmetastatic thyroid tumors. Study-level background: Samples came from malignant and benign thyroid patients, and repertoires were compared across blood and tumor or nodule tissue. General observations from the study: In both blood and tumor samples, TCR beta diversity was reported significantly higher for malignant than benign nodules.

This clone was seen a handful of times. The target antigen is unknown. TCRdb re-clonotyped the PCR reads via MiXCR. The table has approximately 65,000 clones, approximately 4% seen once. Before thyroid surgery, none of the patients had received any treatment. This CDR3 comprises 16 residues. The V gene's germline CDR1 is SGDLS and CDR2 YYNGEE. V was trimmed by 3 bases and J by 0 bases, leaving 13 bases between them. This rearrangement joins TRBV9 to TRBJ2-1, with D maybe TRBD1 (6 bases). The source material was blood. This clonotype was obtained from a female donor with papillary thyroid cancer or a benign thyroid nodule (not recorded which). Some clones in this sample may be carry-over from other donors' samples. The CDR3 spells CASSATGSSSYNEQFF. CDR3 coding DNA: TGTGCCAGCAGCGCCACAGGGTCAAGCTCCTACAATGAGCAGTTCTTC.